These T cell receptor beta chains were read from a single sample in a study of control samples from healthy donors and cancer patients. Only in-frame clones appear in the TCRdb table, and some are missing; sequencing was by immunoSEQ multiplex PCR. The data show tens of thousands of clones, around 97% seen once. Sequenced: blood. These receptor sequences come from a woman aged 25 to 39 in good health. CDR3s leave out the opening cysteine and the closing phenylalanine or tryptophan. The order of the fields is CDR3 protein, clone size, D gene, V gene. A D gene is named only where the DNA matches it firmly. Where a row states a size, it is once, few, many or the class of an expanded clone; other rows omit it.

AWSRDSGSGNTIY,NA,TRBD1,TRBV30
ASKLGGTGETQY,NA,TRBD2,TRBV28
ASSYGLDQPQH,NA,NA,TRBV28
AWSVRGGLGYNEQF,NA,TRBD2,TRBV30
ASSLVAGVQETQY,NA,TRBD2,TRBV5-1
ATRGPGGYGYT,NA,NA,TRBV24-1
ASTVYSENEKLF,NA,NA,TRBV6-5
ASSIVSGLDQPQH,NA,NA,TRBV19
ASSQGNTEAF,NA,NA,TRBV4-2
ASSVAPSGRRYYEQY,once,TRBD2,TRBV9
ASSFGPSADTQY,NA,NA,TRBV5-4
ASSLNGPGRF,NA,NA,TRBV28
ASSQDWGARYQPQH,NA,NA,TRBV4-1
ASSVRDRVGEKLF,NA,TRBD1,TRBV5-6
ASSLTGPYEQY,NA,TRBD1,TRBV7-2
ASSPPEVRSTEAF,once,NA,TRBV18
SVEESSYSEQF,NA,NA,TRBV29-1
ASSRLAGGGEQY,NA,TRBD2,TRBV6-4
ASSPHTDTQY,NA,NA,TRBV7-8
ASSSLRGEYEQY,NA,NA,TRBV5-6
ASSYNPGWPEAF,NA,NA,TRBV6-2/TRBV6-3
ASSNQGLAKYEQY,NA,NA,TRBV6-5
ASSNRGGNEQY,large,TRBD2,TRBV19
ASSSPLLANSYEQY,NA,NA,TRBV28
ASRTGTSGQVDTQY,NA,TRBD2,TRBV28
ASFSDRQNTGELF,NA,TRBD1,TRBV6-4
ATSDLDRAGGELF,NA,TRBD1,TRBV24-1
SVESQGSHTGELF,NA,NA,TRBV29-1
ASNPGGGYT,NA,NA,TRBV19
ASSLEAGTGVYEQY,once,TRBD1,TRBV5-1
ASSFRTGSEQY,NA,TRBD1,TRBV14
ASSYSAGFGAF,NA,NA,TRBV6-5
ASSVSGSEKLF,NA,NA,TRBV19
ASSDSSSGSTDTQY,NA,TRBD2,TRBV6-4
ASSLNLRRETQY,NA,NA,TRBV7-3
ASSRGQDPAF,NA,NA,TRBV5-1
ASSPPFGSYTGELF,once,NA,TRBV28
ASTQEETQY,NA,NA,TRBV6-7
ASSWTEYNEQF,NA,NA,TRBV6-5
ASSLSTGNTEAF,NA,NA,TRBV27
ASSVGQTNTEAF,NA,NA,TRBV9
ASRTDRNNQPQH,NA,TRBD1,TRBV28
ASSFNTARDTQY,NA,NA,TRBV27
ASSLGGGFDWMNTEAF,NA,NA,TRBV7-9
ASSPLAGVGTGELF,NA,TRBD2,TRBV14
ASSITGVNQPQH,NA,TRBD1,TRBV27
ASSEVNRGLGEQY,NA,TRBD1,TRBV2
ASSEVGVGNEQF,NA,NA,TRBV2
ASSFNGPYEQY,NA,NA,TRBV12-3/TRBV12-4
ASSLVQHNSPLH,NA,NA,TRBV7-8
ASSLSQGYEQY,NA,NA,TRBV28
ASSSRDRSYEQY,NA,TRBD1,TRBV5-4
ASSFRTSANEQF,NA,TRBD2,TRBV28
ASSQPGEGEKLF,once,NA,TRBV4-1
ASSLLRGGMSYNEQF,NA,NA,TRBV7-6
ASSETGNQPQH,NA,NA,TRBV7-2
ASSSTSGRSYEQY,NA,TRBD2,TRBV6-2/TRBV6-3
SASFGGREQY,NA,NA,TRBV29-1